This TCR beta chain was captured by sequencing in a study of blood T cells in healthy people across ages. With regard to this clonotype: Its antigen remains unknown.

Study findings and constraints: Older individuals had lower TCR beta diversity per million T cells (the decline was roughly linear).

Researchers isolated at least 6.5 million PBMCs per sample. CDR3 length equals 14 residues. Germline-derived CDR1 and CDR2 are SGHTA and FQGNSA. V was trimmed by 1 base and J by 0 bases, leaving 7 bases between them. Together with a sample-barcoded 5' primer, a J-beta primer mix was included in a second PCR lasting about 7 to 12 cycles. The authors tagged each cDNA molecule using a template-switch adaptor with 12 random nucleotides. TCRdb ran MiXCR on the 5' RACE reads and lists one entry per CDR3 protein. Among fewer than 700,000 distinct CDR3 sequences listed, less than 60% were seen once. Sample: blood. This receptor was identified in a man at least 80 years old in good health. This sequence joins TRBV7-2 and TRBJ2-7; unclear D gene. The DNA for the CDR3 is TGTGCCAGCAGCTTAGACTCGTTCTCCTACGAGCAGTACTTC. Its translation is CASSLDSFSYEQYF.